This is a list of T cell receptor beta chains from one sample in a study of CD8+ T cells in alopecia areata. Libraries were prepared by immunoSEQ multiplex PCR; TCRdb keeps only in-frame clonotypes and omits some of them. The table has about 130,000 clones, 58% seen once. Sample: CD4+ T cells sorted from blood, taken at week 0. These receptors were obtained from a human donor with alopecia areata. Both conserved end residues are part of each CDR3. The order of the fields is V gene, J gene, clone size, D gene, CDR3 DNA, CDR3 protein. The D gene is left open where the match is weak. A clone size is listed for some rows: how often the clone was seen (once, few, many), or a class if it is expanded.

V: TRBV7-2
J: TRBJ2-7
size: .
D: TRBD2
DNA: TGTGCCAGCAGCCCGACTAGCGGGGTTGGCGAGCAGTACTTC
CDR3: CASSPTSGVGEQYF

V: TRBV29-1
J: TRBJ2-5
size: .
D: .
DNA: TGCAGCGCCATCTCGGCCTGGGAGACCCAGTACTTC
CDR3: CSAISAWETQYF

V: TRBV29-1
J: TRBJ1-2
size: few
D: TRBD1
DNA: TGCAGCGTTGAAGATGACAGGGCGGGAGGCTACACCTTC
CDR3: CSVEDDRAGGYTF

V: TRBV6-5
J: TRBJ1-6
size: .
D: TRBD1
DNA: TGTGCCAGCAGTCCCGGGACAGGCTCACCCCACTTT
CDR3: CASSPGTGSPHF

V: TRBV29-1
J: TRBJ2-3
size: .
D: TRBD1
DNA: TGCAGCGTCAATAGACAGGGAGGCACAGATACGCAGTATTTT
CDR3: CSVNRQGGTDTQYF

V: TRBV20-1
J: TRBJ2-1
size: .
D: .
DNA: TGCAGTGCCAAGGGCTCCCTTGAGCAGTTCTTC
CDR3: CSAKGSLEQFF

V: TRBV10-3
J: TRBJ2-2
size: .
D: .
DNA: TGTGCCATCATGGGGGGCGCAGAAACCGGGGAGCTGTTTTTT
CDR3: CAIMGGAETGELFF

V: TRBV29-1
J: TRBJ2-3
size: .
D: .
DNA: TGCAGCGTTGATGGGGGAGTAGATACGCAGTATTTT
CDR3: CSVDGGVDTQYF

V: TRBV13
J: TRBJ2-5
size: .
D: .
DNA: TGTGCCAGCAGCTTAGGTCGACAGGGAGGTGAGACCCAGTACTTC
CDR3: CASSLGRQGGETQYF

V: TRBV7-7
J: TRBJ2-5
size: .
D: TRBD1
DNA: TGTGCTAGCAGCTTAGGACAGGGTCAAGAGACCCAGTACTTC
CDR3: CASSLGQGQETQYF

V: TRBV4-1
J: TRBJ1-4
size: .
D: .
DNA: TGCGCCAGCAGCCAAGCCCAGGGGCAGGGAATGACTAATGAAAAACTGTTTTTT
CDR3: CASSQAQGQGMTNEKLFF

V: TRBV5-1
J: TRBJ1-1
size: .
D: .
DNA: TGCGCCAGCAGCCCCGCCAGGGTGGACACTGAAGCTTTCTTT
CDR3: CASSPARVDTEAFF

V: TRBV27
J: TRBJ2-3
size: .
D: .
DNA: TGTGCCAGCAGTTTTGGTCCCACAGATACGCAGTATTTT
CDR3: CASSFGPTDTQYF

V: TRBV5-1
J: TRBJ2-5
size: .
D: TRBD1
DNA: TGCGCCAGCAGCCAACTTACAGGGGGCGCGAGAGAGACCCAGTACTTC
CDR3: CASSQLTGGARETQYF

V: TRBV5-6
J: TRBJ1-1
size: .
D: .
DNA: TGTGCCAGCAGCCGAATTGGGGGAGATTGGGCTTTCTTT
CDR3: CASSRIGGDWAFF

V: TRBV29-1
J: TRBJ1-2
size: .
D: TRBD1
DNA: TGCAGCGTTGAGGGGACAGGGCTCAACTATGGCTACACCTTC
CDR3: CSVEGTGLNYGYTF

V: TRBV20-1
J: TRBJ2-5
size: .
D: .
DNA: TGCAGTGTGGGGACCCAGTACTTC
CDR3: CSVGTQYF

V: TRBV11-2
J: TRBJ2-3
size: .
D: .
DNA: TGTGCCAGCAGCTTAGACCTCGGTACGCAGTATTTT
CDR3: CASSLDLGTQYF

V: TRBV4-1
J: TRBJ2-2
size: .
D: TRBD2
DNA: TGCGCCAGCAGCCAAGACTGGACTAGCGAGGACACCGGGGAGCTGTTTTTT
CDR3: CASSQDWTSEDTGELFF

V: TRBV5-1
J: TRBJ1-4
size: few
D: .
DNA: TGCGCCAGCAGCACCGGACGCTCCGATGAAAAACTGTTTTTT
CDR3: CASSTGRSDEKLFF

V: TRBV19
J: TRBJ1-5
size: .
D: TRBD1
DNA: TGTGCCAGTAGCACAGCTGGACAGGCCAATGCAGGTCCCAATCAGCCCCAGCATTTT
CDR3: CASSTAGQANAGPNQPQHF

V: TRBV29-1
J: TRBJ1-2
size: .
D: TRBD1
DNA: TGCAGCGTTGCGCCGGGGACAGCAAACCGATATGGCTACACCTTC
CDR3: CSVAPGTANRYGYTF

V: TRBV30
J: TRBJ2-7
size: .
D: .
DNA: TGTGCCTGGTCGGGAGTTTACGAGCAGTACTTC
CDR3: CAWSGVYEQYF

V: TRBV30
J: TRBJ1-1
size: .
D: .
DNA: TGTGCCTGGAGCTCACCGACGGTGAACACTGAAGCTTTCTTT
CDR3: CAWSSPTVNTEAFF

V: TRBV7-2
J: TRBJ2-1
size: few
D: TRBD1
DNA: TGTGCCAGCAGCTTTGGTCCACAGGGGTATGAGCAGTTCTTC
CDR3: CASSFGPQGYEQFF

V: TRBV4-1
J: TRBJ2-7
size: .
D: .
DNA: TGCGCCAGCAGCCAAGATCTTGCGAGGGCCTTCCACGAGCAGTACTTC
CDR3: CASSQDLARAFHEQYF

V: TRBV28
J: TRBJ1-2
size: .
D: TRBD1
DNA: TGTGCCAGCAGAGGCAGGGGGGATGGCTACACCTTC
CDR3: CASRGRGDGYTF

V: TRBV30
J: TRBJ1-5
size: few
D: .
DNA: TGTGCCTGGAGCGCCAGGGCCAGAGGGACCCAGCATTTT
CDR3: CAWSARARGTQHF

V: TRBV10-3
J: TRBJ2-5
size: few
D: TRBD1
DNA: TGTGCCATCGGGACAGGGGGGGAGCAAGAGACCCAGTACTTC
CDR3: CAIGTGGEQETQYF

V: TRBV2
J: TRBJ1-1
size: .
D: .
DNA: TGTGCCAGCAGTGTGCGAATTGAAGCTTTCTTT
CDR3: CASSVRIEAFF

V: TRBV6-6
J: TRBJ2-5
size: .
D: TRBD2
DNA: TGTGCCAGCACCCTTCAGGCTAGCGGGTTAACGGCCCAGTACTTC
CDR3: CASTLQASGLTAQYF

V: TRBV9
J: TRBJ1-2
size: .
D: .
DNA: TGTGCCAGCAGCGATTTGTCCTCAGGAGGCTACACCTTC
CDR3: CASSDLSSGGYTF

V: TRBV7-2
J: TRBJ2-5
size: .
D: TRBD2
DNA: TGTGCCAGCAGCACCCTACTAGCGGGGGGGAGAGAGACCCAGTACTTC
CDR3: CASSTLLAGGRETQYF

V: TRBV29-1
J: TRBJ1-3
size: .
D: .
DNA: TGCAGCGTTGTGGGAAACACCATATATTTT
CDR3: CSVVGNTIYF

V: TRBV4-2
J: TRBJ2-1
size: .
D: .
DNA: TGTGCCAGCAGCCAAGATCGGGGCTCCTACAATGAGCAGTTCTTC
CDR3: CASSQDRGSYNEQFF